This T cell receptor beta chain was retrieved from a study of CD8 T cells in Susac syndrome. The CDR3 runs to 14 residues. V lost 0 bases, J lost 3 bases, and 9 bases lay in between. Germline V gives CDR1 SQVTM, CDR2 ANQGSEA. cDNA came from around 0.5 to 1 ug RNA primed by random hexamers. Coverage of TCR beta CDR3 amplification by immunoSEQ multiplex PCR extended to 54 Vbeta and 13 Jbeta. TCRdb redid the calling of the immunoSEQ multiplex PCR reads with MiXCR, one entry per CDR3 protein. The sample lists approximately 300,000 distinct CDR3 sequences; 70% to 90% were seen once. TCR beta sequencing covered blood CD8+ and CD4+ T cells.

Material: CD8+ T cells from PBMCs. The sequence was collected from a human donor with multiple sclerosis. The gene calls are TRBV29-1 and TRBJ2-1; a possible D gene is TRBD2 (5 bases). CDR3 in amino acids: CSVEDERYYNEQFF. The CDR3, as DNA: TGCAGCGTTGAAGATGAGCGGTACTACAATGAGCAGTTCTTC.